The 31 T cell receptor beta chains reported below all come from one sample, sequenced in a study. TCRdb passed the RT-PCR reads through MiXCR, listing each CDR3 protein once. The data contain about 680,000 distinct CDR3 sequences, 13% to 15% of them singletons. The sequencing input was memory CD4+ T cells from blood. Source of these receptors: a female donor in good health, serving as a healthy control.

This clonotype was observed many times. V usage is TRBV29-1 and J usage is TRBJ1-1; D perhaps matches TRBD1 (5 bases). The CDR3 is 14 residues long. Germline-derived CDR1 and CDR2 are SQVTM and ANQGSEA. The V and J ends lost 4 bases and 4 bases respectively, with 16 bases between them. Here the CDR3 DNA reads TGCAGCGTTGTAGGGGCCAGCGGCGGCACTGAAGCTTTCTTT. Amino acid sequence: CSVVGASGGTEAFF.

The chain uses TRBV10-3 and TRBJ2-3; D unclear. The V and J ends lost 4 bases and 0 bases respectively, with 11 bases between them. CDR1 and CDR2 (germline): ENHRY, SYGVKD. The CDR3 is 15 amino acids. The CDR3 loop is CAISGHSQSTDTQYF. The CDR3 DNA reads as TGTGCCATCAGTGGCCACAGCCAGAGCACAGATACGCAGTATTTT.

Concerning this clonotype itself: Just one base apart from a much larger clone, this may be a read error. Because it lacks the conserved phenylalanine or tryptophan at the end, this CDR3 is likely a read error. The V gene is TRBV2, the J gene TRBJ2-1; D gene unclear. In germline, CDR1 is SNHLY, CDR2 FYNNEI. This CDR3 contains 15 residues. V was trimmed by 4 bases and J by 0 bases, leaving 10 bases between them. The CDR3 loop reads CASSVGASSYNEQFY. In DNA, the CDR3 is TGTGCCAGCAGTGTGGGCGCCAGCTCCTACAATGAGCAGTTCTAC.

This CDR3 reads CASTGQAISTF. CDR3 coding DNA: TGTGCCAGCACCGGACAGGCGATAAGCACCTTC. The V and J genes are TRBV28 and TRBJ1-2, with 7 bases aligning to TRBD1. This CDR3 comprises 11 residues. Trimming cost V 7 bases and J 13 bases; bases outside gene matches: 9. Germline V gives CDR1 MDHEN, CDR2 SYDVKM.

The CDR3 loop is CASRQDRNYGYTF. The CDR3 nucleotides are TGTGCCAGCAGGCAGGACCGGAACTATGGCTACACCTTC. The chain carries TRBV6-5 and TRBJ1-2, with D unclear. V lost 6 bases, J lost 2 bases, and 10 bases lay in between. Germline-derived CDR1 and CDR2 are MNHEY and SVGAGI. The CDR3 covers 13 residues.

The V call is TRBV4-1, the J call TRBJ2-3; 11 bases are a match to TRBD2. Germline loops: CDR1 MGHRA, CDR2 YSYEKL. The trim removed 0 bases at V and 4 bases at J, leaving 3 bases unmatched. The CDR3 extends over 16 amino acids. The CDR3 loop is CASSQDSGRASDTQYF. CDR3 bases: TGCGCCAGCAGCCAAGATAGCGGGAGGGCCTCAGATACGCAGTATTTT.

This clonotype was counted many times. The chain uses TRBV5-1 and TRBJ2-3, with a weak D call TRBD2 (5 bases). The CDR3 is 14 amino acids. Germline CDR1 SGHRS, CDR2 YFSETQ. V was cut by 5 bases and J by 0 bases, with 10 bases left in between. Here the CDR3 DNA reads TGCGCCAGCAGTCCAGCGGCTAGCACAGATACGCAGTATTTT. Its translation is CASSPAASTDTQYF.

The chain uses TRBV20-1 and TRBJ1-2; 7 bases match TRBD1. The CDR3 is 15 amino acids. V gave up 2 bases and J gave up 5 bases; unmatched junction bases: 11. CDR1 is DFQATT, CDR2 SNEGSKA, per germline (reference sequence). In nucleotides, the CDR3 is TGCAGTGCTAGACGCGGGGAGGGGGCGAATTATGGCTACACCTTC. Translation gives CSARRGEGANYGYTF.

The rearrangement joins TRBV7-6 to TRBJ2-7; 9 nucleotides match TRBD1. The CDR3 is 14 amino acids. The ends lost 5 bases at V and 1 base at J; junction bases unmatched: 3. Germline V gene data show CDR1 as SGHVS and CDR2 as FNYEAQ. The CDR3 DNA follows: TGTGCCAGCAGCAGGACAGGGGAATCCTACGAGCAGTACTTC. Translated, it gives CASSRTGESYEQYF.

The table lists this clonotype with many counts. In nucleotides, the CDR3 is TGTGCCAGCAGAGCTAGTTCCGGGGAGCTGTTTTTT. As protein: CASRASSGELFF. The rearrangement links TRBV12-3 or TRBV12-4 to TRBJ2-2; D gene unclear. The ends were cut back, 6 bases at V and 6 bases at J, with 8 bases in the middle. This CDR3 contains 12 residues.

The chain has TRBV12-3 or TRBV12-4 and TRBJ1-1, with D unclear. The V and J ends lost 7 bases and 1 base respectively, with 10 bases between them. CDR3 length equals 13 residues. In DNA, the CDR3 is TGTGCCAGCATGGCCCCGGAGAACACTGAAGCTTTCTTT. Protein product: CASMAPENTEAFF.

This rearrangement joins TRBV20-1 to TRBJ2-1, with D maybe TRBD2 (5 bases). The CDR3 covers 16 residues. Germline CDR1 reads DFQATT; CDR2 reads SNEGSKA (reference sequence). Trimming took off 0 bases at V and 7 bases at J, with 19 bases between the two ends. CDR3 in DNA: TGCAGTGCTAGAGATACTCTGGACTGGGGTTTGAATGAGCAGTTCTTC. Translation: CSARDTLDWGLNEQFF.

This clonotype was counted between two and nine times. The chain combines TRBV28 with TRBJ2-2; 8 bases are shared with TRBD1. CDR3 length equals 15 residues. From germline, CDR1 is MDHEN and CDR2 SYDVKM. V shed 6 bases and J 4 bases; nucleotides not matched to a gene: 7. CDR3 nucleotides: TGTGCCAGCAGGGCTCAGGGGGCGGGCACCGGGGAGCTGTTTTTT. It yields the protein CASRAQGAGTGELFF.

This clonotype was seen repeatedly, ten times or more. This chain links TRBV6-2 or TRBV6-3 with TRBJ1-6; D not certain. The germline CDR1 and CDR2 sequences are MNHEY and SVGEGT. V lost 2 bases to trimming and J lost 8 bases, with 13 bases between them. This CDR3 is built from 15 residues. The CDR3 DNA reads TGTGCCAGCAGTTACCGATTGAGCGGAGATTCACCCCTCCACTTT. Amino acid sequence: CASSYRLSGDSPLHF.

This clonotype was counted between two and nine times. The V call is TRBV20-1, the J call TRBJ2-3; 10 nucleotides match TRBD1. This CDR3 is 16 amino acids long. CDR1 and CDR2 (germline): DFQATT, SNEGSKA (reference sequence). The ends lost 5 bases at V and 4 bases at J; junction bases unmatched: 12. The CDR3 DNA reads TGCAGTGCTTTAAATCCGGGACAGGGGTTGGCAGATACGCAGTATTTT. It translates to CSALNPGQGLADTQYF.

V is TRBV5-1 and J is TRBJ2-7; 7 nucleotides line up with TRBD1. Germline V gene lookup returns CDR1 SGHRS and CDR2 YFSETQ. Trimming removed 9 bases from V and 6 bases from J; junction bases left unmatched: 12. The CDR3 loop spans 13 amino acids. The CDR3 sequence is CATQDRDPPEQYF. The CDR3 bases are TGCGCCACTCAAGACAGGGATCCCCCCGAGCAGTACTTC. Based on the CDR3 plus reference TRBV5-1 and TRBJ2-7, the full variable domain is KAGVTQTPRYLIKTRGQQVTLSCSPISGHRSVSWYQQTPGQGLQFLFEYFSETQRNKGNFPGRFSGRQFSNSRSEMNVSTLELGDSALYLCATQDRDPPEQYFGPGTRLTVT.

This clonotype was found many times. In DNA, the CDR3 is TGCAGTGCTAGACCCGGGGGAAACTACGAGCAGTACTTC. Its protein is CSARPGGNYEQYF. The chain employs TRBV20-1 and TRBJ2-7, with D possibly TRBD2 on 6 matching bases. Between the trimmed V and J ends, which lost 2 bases and 3 bases, there was a span of 11 bases. Germline V gene sequence: CDR1 DFQATT, CDR2 SNEGSKA (reference sequence). The CDR3 is 13 residues long.

This clonotype showed up many times. The chain is built from TRBV5-1 and TRBJ1-1, with unresolved D. CDR3 length: 13 amino acids. V was trimmed by 2 bases and J by 0 bases, leaving 5 bases between them. Germline assignment: CDR1 SGHRS and CDR2 YFSETQ. CDR3 loop: CASSFRVNTEAFF. The CDR3 DNA follows: TGCGCCAGCAGCTTTCGTGTGAACACTGAAGCTTTCTTT.

This chain connects TRBV12-3 or TRBV12-4 to TRBJ1-4; unclear D gene. V lost 3 bases and J 6 bases, leaving 5 bases between the germline ends. The CDR3 has 12 amino acids. The CDR3 is CASSFYHEKLFF. In DNA form, the CDR3 reads TGTGCCAGCAGTTTTTATCATGAAAAACTGTTTTTT.

V is TRBV12-3 or TRBV12-4 and J is TRBJ2-3; D unresolved. The CDR3 is 16 amino acids. V shed 8 bases and J shed 4 bases, with 22 bases lying between them. This CDR3 reads CASVVGYWSTPDTQYF. The CDR3 DNA reads as TGTGCCAGCGTGGTTGGTTATTGGAGCACCCCAGATACGCAGTATTTT.

A few counts support this clonotype. The chain has TRBV10-3 and TRBJ1-2; 10 bases map to TRBD1. The V gene's germline CDR1 is ENHRY and CDR2 SYGVKD. The V gene end was trimmed by 3 bases and the J gene end by 5 bases; junction bases not matched to a gene: 6. The CDR3 has 15 amino acids. CDR3 nucleotide sequence: TGTGCCATCAGTGATAAGGGGACAGGGGATTATGGCTACACCTTC. Protein sequence: CAISDKGTGDYGYTF.

The chain couples TRBV10-3 to TRBJ1-2; D may be TRBD1 (6 bases). Germline CDR1 is ENHRY and CDR2 is SYGVKD. Trimming left V 4 bases short and J 0 bases short, with 9 bases between. The CDR3 contains 14 residues. The CDR3 bases are TGTGCCATCAGTGGACAGGATCCTAACTATGGCTACACCTTC. This sequence encodes CAISGQDPNYGYTF.

The chain recombines TRBV4-2 with TRBJ1-2; D is unresolved. The V end was cut by 2 bases, the J end by 3 bases, with 4 bases between. The CDR3 covers 12 residues. Germline V gene sequence: CDR1 LGHNA, CDR2 YNFKEQ. The CDR3 reads CASSQRDYGYTF. CDR3 DNA sequence: TGTGCCAGCAGCCAACGCGACTATGGCTACACCTTC.

Many counts were recorded for this clonotype. The chain has TRBV20-1 and TRBJ1-5, with D possibly TRBD1 on 6 matching bases. The CDR3 extends over 18 amino acids. V lost 6 bases, J lost 1 base, and 25 bases lay in between. From germline, CDR1 is DFQATT and CDR2 SNEGSKA (reference sequence). In DNA, the CDR3 is TGCAGTGCGAATGAAGGTCAGGGGTGGGAGGTGAGCAATCAGCCCCAGCATTTT. Its protein is CSANEGQGWEVSNQPQHF.

Ten or more counts support this clonotype. This sequence joins TRBV5-1 and TRBJ2-7; D tentatively reads TRBD1 or TRBD2 (5 bases each). The CDR3 contains 15 residues. Germline lookup yields CDR1 SGHRS and CDR2 YFSETQ. V dropped 4 bases and J dropped 2 bases, with 16 bases sitting between them. CDR3 region: CASSRGTPAAYEQYF. The CDR3 bases are TGCGCCAGCAGCCGAGGGACCCCAGCGGCCTACGAGCAGTACTTC.

The gene calls are TRBV9 and TRBJ2-3; D call uncertain. Trimming stripped 2 bases from V and 1 base from J, with 11 bases between. CDR1 is SGDLS, CDR2 YYNGEE, per germline. This CDR3 has 15 amino acids. The CDR3 DNA sequence: TGTGCCAGCAGCGTTAGGAGTTCCGGCACAGATACGCAGTATTTT. Protein sequence: CASSVRSSGTDTQYF.

Ten or more counts support this clonotype. V usage is TRBV6-5 and J usage is TRBJ2-7; 11 bases align to TRBD2. J gave up 0 bases and V 5 bases, and 3 bases lay outside the gene matches. The CDR3 spans 15 residues. Per germline, CDR1 MNHEY and CDR2 SVGAGI. This CDR3 is CASSLGLAASYEQYF. The DNA for the CDR3 is TGTGCCAGCAGTCTGGGACTAGCGGCCTCCTACGAGCAGTACTTC.

A few counts support this clonotype. The CDR3 spells CASSLVSRTDTQYF. In DNA form, the CDR3 reads TGTGCCAGCAGCTTAGTCTCCCGCACAGATACGCAGTATTTT. The chain is built from TRBV7-2 and TRBJ2-3; no definite D call. Trimming shortened V by 1 base and J by 1 base, and 6 bases separated the two germline ends. The CDR3 is 14 residues long. Germline V lookup: CDR1 SGHTA, CDR2 FQGNSA.

In its sample, this clonotype was seen many times. The chain uses TRBV20-1 and TRBJ2-7; 11 bases fit TRBD1. The germline gives CDR1 DFQATT, CDR2 SNEGSKA (reference sequence). V lost 6 bases and J lost 4; bases outside the gene matches: 2. This CDR3 spans 12 amino acids. The DNA of the CDR3 is TGCAGTGCGGGACAGGGGGAGTACGAGCAGTACTTC. Residues: CSAGQGEYEQYF.

This clonotype has at least ten counts. V gene TRBV5-1 combines with J gene TRBJ1-1; D ambiguous. Germline assignment: CDR1 SGHRS and CDR2 YFSETQ. Trimming pared 0 bases from V and 1 base from J, leaving 4 bases between. This CDR3 has 13 residues. The DNA for the CDR3 is TGCGCCAGCAGCTTGGAAACGAACACTGAAGCTTTCTTT. Translating it yields CASSLETNTEAFF.

The chain carries TRBV7-9 and TRBJ1-2; D call uncertain. The CDR3 covers 13 residues. V was clipped by 4 bases and J by 0 bases, with 6 bases between them. Germline V CDR1 and CDR2: SEHNR, FQNEAQ (reference sequence). The CDR3 sequence is CASSSETNYGYTF. The CDR3 DNA reads TGTGCCAGCAGCTCCGAAACTAACTATGGCTACACCTTC.